These 8 T cell receptor beta chains were all obtained from the same sample, sequenced in a study of T-cell reconstitution after alpha-beta-depleted transplantation in children. A library of TCRbeta sequences, prepared with unique molecular identifiers, was generated. Each CDR3 protein is one row after TCRdb ran MiXCR on the PCR reads. Of about 540,000 distinct CDR3 sequences listed, 15% to 20% are singletons. Sequences were derived from PBMCs from the stem cell graft donor, sampled from the stem cell graft. The receptors stem from a human donor who donated a stem cell graft to a child with acute lymphoblastic leukemia.

CDR3 sequence: CASSLADSSRSYEQYF. The DNA for the CDR3 is TGTGCCAGCAGCTTAGCGGACTCCAGTAGGTCCTACGAGCAGTACTTC. The V call is TRBV7-8, the J call TRBJ2-7; TRBD2 might be the D (5 bases). The CDR3 covers 16 residues. Germline V gene sequence: CDR1 SGHVS, CDR2 FQNEAQ. Trimming left V 0 bases short and J 1 base short, with 13 bases between.

In its sample, this clonotype was seen a few times. Written as DNA, the CDR3 is TGTGCCAGCAGATCTCCGGGACAGGGGCGGAAGACCCAGTACTTC. Its translation is CASRSPGQGRKTQYF. The gene calls are TRBV2 and TRBJ2-5; 10 bases are a match to TRBD1. Unmatched junction bases numbered 10, after V lost 6 bases and J lost 6 bases. There are 15 residues in the CDR3. The V gene's germline CDR1 is SNHLY and CDR2 FYNNEI.

The rearrangement uses TRBV3-1 and TRBJ1-6; possibly TRBD1 for D (5 bases). The V and J ends lost 8 bases and 10 bases respectively, with 18 bases between them. The CDR3 length is 14 residues. Germline V gene lookup returns CDR1 LGHDT and CDR2 YNNKEL (reference sequence). The CDR3, as DNA: TGTGCCAGCTCGATCGGGACTGACTGGTCACCCCTCCACTTT. Protein product: CASSIGTDWSPLHF. Combining the CDR3 with reference TRBV3-1 and TRBJ1-6 gives the whole variable domain DTAVSQTPKYLVTQMGNDKSIKCEQNLGHDTMYWYKQDSKKFLKIMFSYNNKELIINETVPNRFSPKSPDKAHLNLHINSLELGDSAVYFCASSIGTDWSPLHFGNGTRLTVT.

This clonotype has more than one count but fewer than ten. The chain couples TRBV24-1 to TRBJ1-2; D is undetermined. The assigned J gene may be wrong: the sequence end matches TRBJ2-7 better. This CDR3 is built from 11 residues. The germline V gene has CDR1 KGHDR and CDR2 SFDVKD. In DNA form, the CDR3 reads TGTGCCACCAGTGATTTGCGTGCACAGTACTTC. Translated, it gives CATSDLRAQYF.

This chain connects TRBV2 to TRBJ2-7; TRBD1 matches at 7 bases. Trimming at V came to 5 bases and at J to 6 bases, leaving 22 bases not matched to a gene. The CDR3 has 18 residues. Germline V CDR1 and CDR2: SNHLY, FYNNEI. The CDR3 DNA sequence: TGTGCCAGCAGTTTGGTTGCCAGGGGGACCAGTTTTTTGACCGAGCAGTACTTC. Residues: CASSLVARGTSFLTEQYF.

This clonotype was found a few times. The chain combines TRBV5-1 with TRBJ2-1; 7 nucleotides agree with TRBD2. The CDR3 sequence is 12 residues long. The ends lost 3 bases at V and 6 bases at J; junction bases unmatched: 0. Germline CDR1 reads SGHRS; CDR2 reads YFSETQ. The CDR3 is CASSWTSNEQFF. CDR3 nucleotide sequence: TGCGCCAGCAGCTGGACTAGCAATGAGCAGTTCTTC.

The chain recombines TRBV20-1 with TRBJ2-3, with 7 bases lining up with TRBD2. The CDR3 has 16 amino acids. Germline CDR1 is DFQATT and CDR2 is SNEGSKA (reference sequence). V shed 8 bases, J shed 1 base, and the junction held 15 bases outside the gene matches. The DNA for the CDR3 is TGCAGTACTTCGCTGGGGGGGACGGGAGGCACAGATACGCAGTATTTT. Amino acids: CSTSLGGTGGTDTQYF.

This chain's CDR3 is CASSPLANSYNEQFF. The CDR3 nucleotides read TGTGCCAGCAGCCCACTAGCGAACTCCTACAATGAGCAGTTCTTC. V and J are TRBV11-2 and TRBJ2-1, with 7 bases aligning to TRBD2. Germline loops: CDR1 SGHAT, CDR2 FQNNGV. J was trimmed by 0 bases and V by 5 bases; bases with no gene match: 4. The CDR3 is 15 amino acids.